These 27 T cell receptor beta chains originate from one sample sequenced in a study of control samples from healthy donors and cancer patients. Assay used: immunoSEQ multiplex PCR; TCRdb lists only in-frame clones, some missing. The sample consists of some 200,000 clones, around 94% of them appearing once. Material for sequencing was blood. The receptors were sampled from a man aged 45-60 years in good health.

The chain couples TRBV2 to TRBJ2-7, with D perhaps assigned TRBD1 or TRBD2 (5 bases each). V lost 10 bases to trimming and J lost 6 bases, with 19 bases between them. The CDR3 is 13 residues long. Germline V gene sequence: CDR1 SNHLY, CDR2 FYNNEI. The CDR3 bases are TGTGCCACCGTCAGGGACCCTAATGGCGAGCAGTACGTC. Amino acid sequence: CATVRDPNGEQYV.

The V gene is TRBV6-5, the J gene TRBJ1-4; the D is unclear. This CDR3 is 14 amino acids long. The ends were cut back, 6 bases at V and 2 bases at J, with 10 bases in the middle. The V gene's germline CDR1 is MNHEY and CDR2 SVGAGI. CDR3 sequence (DNA): TGTGCCAGCAGGGATGTATTTACTAATGAAAAACTGTTTTTT. Translating it yields CASRDVFTNEKLFF.

The genes are TRBV27 and TRBJ1-5; TRBD1 matches 8 bases. The length of the CDR3 is 12 residues. Trimming took 5 bases from V and 9 from J; bases not matched to a gene: 3. Germline V gene lookup returns CDR1 MNHEY and CDR2 SMNVEV (reference sequence). CDR3 bases: TGTGCCAGCAGTGGGACAGGAGGGCCCCAGCATTTT. The encoded protein is CASSGTGGPQHF.

This clone showed up just once. The CDR3 region has the DNA TGTGCCAGCAGCTTGACAGGGGGGAGCGAGCAGTACTTC. Residues: CASSLTGGSEQYF. This sequence joins TRBV5-4 and TRBJ2-7; 8 bases fit TRBD1. The germline gives CDR1 SGHNT, CDR2 YYREEE (reference sequence). This CDR3 is 13 amino acids long. V was clipped by 1 base and J by 6 bases; unmatched bases: 3. Drawing the rest from reference TRBV5-4 and TRBJ2-7, the complete variable domain is ETGVTQSPTHLIKTRGQQVTLRCSSQSGHNTVSWYQQALGQGPQFIFQYYREEENGRGNFPPRFSGLQFPNYSSELNVNALELDDSALYLCASSLTGGSEQYFGPGTRLTVT.

V is TRBV11-2 and J is TRBJ1-3; D is unclear. V was shortened by 0 bases and J by 2 bases, with 8 bases between the two germline ends. The CDR3 extends over 15 amino acids. CDR1 is SGHAT and CDR2 is FQNNGV in the germline V gene. The chain's CDR3 is CASSLDSRAGNTIYF. Written as DNA, the CDR3 is TGTGCCAGCAGCTTAGATAGTAGGGCTGGAAACACCATATATTTT.

CDR3 protein: CASAPPTGSLETQYF. The CDR3 DNA reads as TGTGCTAGTGCCCCCCCGACAGGAAGTCTAGAGACCCAGTACTTC. The genes are TRBV12-5 and TRBJ2-5, with D possibly matching TRBD1 (6 bases). CDR3 size: 15 residues. Germline lookup yields CDR1 LGHNT and CDR2 FRNRAP. Trimming pared 7 bases from V and 4 bases from J, leaving 19 bases between. The full variable domain, completed using reference TRBV12-5 and TRBJ2-5, is DARVTQTPRHKVTEMGQEVTMRCQPILGHNTVFWYRQTMMQGLELLAYFRNRAPLDDSGMPKDRFSAEMPDATLATLKIQPSEPRDSAVYFCASAPPTGSLETQYFGPGTRLLVL.

The rearrangement joins TRBV6-4 to TRBJ2-1, with D possibly being TRBD2 (6 bases). The V gene lost 6 bases and the J gene lost 14 bases, with 20 bases spanning the gap. Germline-derived CDR1 and CDR2 are MRHNA and SNTAGT. The CDR3 totals 13 residues. CDR3: CASSHRCWGVEFF. The CDR3, as DNA: TGTGCCAGCAGCCACCGATGTTGGGGGGTGGAGTTCTTC.

The chain carries TRBV2 and TRBJ2-7; D is uncertain. There are 14 residues in the CDR3. The germline V and J ends were trimmed by 8 bases and 0 bases, with 14 bases remaining between them. Germline CDR1 is SNHLY and CDR2 is FYNNEI. The CDR3 sequence is CASGGLGRSYEQYV. Here the CDR3 DNA reads TGTGCCAGCGGTGGTTTAGGCCGCTCCTACGAGCAGTACGTC.

The chain uses TRBV28 and TRBJ2-5, with 7 bases lining up with TRBD1. Germline V gene lookup returns CDR1 MDHEN and CDR2 SYDVKM. V was clipped by 5 bases and J by 1 base; unmatched bases: 10. The CDR3 runs 16 residues. The CDR3 DNA reads TGTGCCAGCAGTCCCGGCGGACAGGTCATCCAAGAGACCCAGTACTTC. Encoded protein: CASSPGGQVIQETQYF.

This chain uses TRBV7-2 with TRBJ2-5, with D unclear. This CDR3 is 13 amino acids long. Germline assignment: CDR1 SGHTA and CDR2 FQGNSA. V was shortened by 4 bases and J by 5 bases, with 11 bases between the two germline ends. CDR3 in DNA: TGTGCCAGCAGCTCCTACTACCTGGAGACCCAGTACTTC. Amino acids: CASSSYYLETQYF.

This clone was detected once. The chain carries TRBV7-9 and TRBJ2-3; D is perhaps TRBD1 (5 bases). Germline CDR1 reads SEHNR; CDR2 reads FQNEAQ (reference sequence). The CDR3 is 13 residues long. The V end was cut by 3 bases, the J end by 5 bases, with 9 bases between. DNA for the CDR3: TGTGCCAGCAGCTTTGGGGCGGAAGATACGCAGTATTTT. This sequence encodes CASSFGAEDTQYF. The whole variable domain, remainder taken from reference TRBV7-9 and TRBJ2-3, is DTGVSQNPRHKITKRGQNVTFRCDPISEHNRLYWYRQTLGQGPEFLTYFQNEAQLEKSRLLSDRFSAERPKGSFSTLEIQRTEQGDSAMYLCASSFGAEDTQYFGPGTRLTVL.

This clone was counted once. The rearrangement uses TRBV24-1 and TRBJ2-3; D is uncertain. Trimming took 5 bases from V and 2 from J, leaving 7 bases between them. The CDR3 runs 13 residues. Germline V gene lookup returns CDR1 KGHDR and CDR2 SFDVKD. The DNA of the CDR3 is TGTGCCACCAGTGCCGATACCACAGATACGCAGTATTTT. Encoded protein: CATSADTTDTQYF.

This rearrangement joins TRBV18 to TRBJ1-2; 7 bases line up with TRBD1. CDR1 KGHSH and CDR2 LQKENI come from the germline V gene. This CDR3 spans 13 amino acids. V trimming: 5 bases; J trimming: 7 bases; junction bases outside the gene matches: 7. CDR3 in amino acids: CASSGRDSSGYTF. The CDR3 nucleotides are TGTGCCAGCTCAGGCCGGGACAGCAGTGGCTACACCTTC.

V gene TRBV4-1 combines with J gene TRBJ1-5; D ambiguous. The ends were cut back, 1 base at V and 8 bases at J, with 18 bases in the middle. Germline V gene data show CDR1 as MGHRA and CDR2 as YSYEKL. The CDR3 is 16 residues long. CDR3 region: CASSQVMAPTDEPQHF. The CDR3 bases are TGCGCCAGCAGCCAAGTGATGGCCCCGACCGACGAGCCCCAGCATTTT.

V usage is TRBV19 and J usage is TRBJ1-2; D remains ambiguous. Germline V gene lookup returns CDR1 LNHDA and CDR2 SQIVND (reference sequence). V dropped 6 bases and J dropped 3 bases, with 8 bases sitting between them. This CDR3 has 12 residues. Here the CDR3 reads CASSPGDYGYTF. The CDR3 region has the DNA TGTGCCAGTAGCCCCGGGGACTATGGCTACACCTTC.

The V call is TRBV28, the J call TRBJ2-5, with D unclear. From germline, CDR1 is MDHEN and CDR2 SYDVKM. There are 12 residues in the CDR3. V lost 8 bases and J lost 4, with 11 bases in between. In DNA, the CDR3 is TGTGCCAGCTCCCCGTTGGGAGAGACCCAGTACTTC. Translation: CASSPLGETQYF.

CDR3 amino acids: CASRYSGTVNSPLHF. The DNA for the CDR3 is TGCGCCAGCAGGTATTCCGGGACTGTTAATTCACCCCTCCACTTT. This rearrangement joins TRBV5-1 to TRBJ1-6; D perhaps matches TRBD1 (5 bases). Per the germline V gene, CDR1 is SGHRS and CDR2 is YFSETQ. The CDR3 totals 15 residues. Deletions cut 5 bases from V and 6 bases from J, with 15 bases between. Variable domain in full (rest from reference TRBV5-1 and TRBJ1-6): KAGVTQTPRYLIKTRGQQVTLSCSPISGHRSVSWYQQTPGQGLQFLFEYFSETQRNKGNFPGRFSGRQFSNSRSEMNVSTLELGDSALYLCASRYSGTVNSPLHFGNGTRLTVT.

The CDR3 nucleotides read TGTGCCATCAGTGAGATTCGGACAGGAGAGACCCAGTACTTC. It yields the protein CAISEIRTGETQYF. The rearrangement uses TRBV10-3 and TRBJ2-5; TRBD1 matches at 7 bases. The length of the CDR3 is 14 residues. Germline V lookup: CDR1 ENHRY, CDR2 SYGVKD. V was pared by 2 bases and J by 4 bases, with 4 bases of the junction left unmatched.

The V and J genes are TRBV7-2 and TRBJ1-4; D gene uncertain. CDR3 length equals 15 residues. CDR1 is SGHTA, CDR2 FQGNSA, per germline. Trimming cost V 2 bases and J 3 bases, with 10 bases left between them. The CDR3 is CASSLNGMANEKLFF. In DNA, the CDR3 is TGTGCCAGCAGCTTAAATGGGATGGCTAATGAAAAACTGTTTTTT.

This chain connects TRBV5-1 to TRBJ2-1; D ambiguous. The CDR3 loop spans 13 amino acids. Trimming left V 0 bases short and J 3 bases short, with 4 bases between. CDR1 and CDR2 from the germline V gene are SGHRS and YFSETQ. DNA of the CDR3: TGCGCCAGCAGCTTGGGGGACTACAATGAGCAGTTCTTC. Its translation is CASSLGDYNEQFF.

V is TRBV5-4 and J is TRBJ1-3; 9 bases are a match to TRBD1. This CDR3 contains 13 residues. V was pared by 5 bases and J by 8 bases, with 5 bases of the junction left unmatched. Germline values: CDR1 SGHNT, CDR2 YYREEE (reference sequence). The CDR3: CASRSGQGDTIYF. Written as DNA, the CDR3 is TGTGCCAGCAGATCGGGACAGGGCGACACCATATATTTT.

V and J are TRBV7-2 and TRBJ2-1; 9 bases are a match to TRBD1. The CDR3 sequence is 15 residues long. From germline, CDR1 is SGHTA and CDR2 FQGNSA. V shed 5 bases, J shed 7 bases, and the junction held 9 bases outside the gene matches. CDR3: CASSLSRTGANEQFF. CDR3 DNA sequence: TGTGCCAGCAGCCTCTCCCGGACAGGGGCAAATGAGCAGTTCTTC.

This clone was found once. The chain joins TRBV19 to TRBJ2-3; 8 positions agree with TRBD1. V shed 4 bases and J 1 base; nucleotides not matched to a gene: 4. This CDR3 contains 15 residues. Germline V lookup: CDR1 LNHDA, CDR2 SQIVND (reference sequence). The CDR3 loop is CASSKGTGRTDTQYF. CDR3 nucleotide sequence: TGTGCCAGTAGTAAAGGGACAGGTCGCACAGATACGCAGTATTTT.

The chain is built from TRBV19 and TRBJ1-5; no clear D. Germline V CDR1 and CDR2: LNHDA, SQIVND (reference sequence). The CDR3 spans 17 residues. The ends were cut back, 5 bases at V and 3 bases at J, with 20 bases in the middle. Here the CDR3 reads CASSPYKTTLNNQPQHF. Written as DNA, the CDR3 is TGTGCCAGTAGTCCCTATAAGACTACCCTTAACAATCAGCCCCAGCATTTT.

J is TRBJ1-5 and V is TRBV4-3, with no clear D. Between the trimmed V and J ends, which lost 0 bases and 4 bases, there was a span of 10 bases. The CDR3 contains 15 residues. Germline CDR1 LGHNA, CDR2 YSLEER. Here the CDR3 reads CASSQDDGINQPQHF. Here the CDR3 DNA reads TGCGCCAGCAGCCAAGATGATGGGATAAATCAGCCCCAGCATTTT.

The rearrangement links TRBV7-2 to TRBJ2-6; D gene ambiguous. Deletions cut 6 bases from V and 0 bases from J, with 9 bases between. The germline gives CDR1 SGHTA, CDR2 FQGNSA. The CDR3 is made up of 15 amino acids. CDR3 in DNA: TGTGCCAGCAGGCATGGAGCCTCTGGGGCCAACGTCCTGACTTTC. Translated: CASRHGASGANVLTF.

This chain uses TRBV30 with TRBJ1-2, with D perhaps TRBD1 (5 bases). Trimming left V 0 bases short and J 3 bases short, with 20 bases between. Germline CDR1 is GTSNPN and CDR2 is SVGIG (reference sequence). The CDR3 consists of 17 residues. For the CDR3, the DNA is TGTGCCTGGAGTGTGTGGGTTTTGTCCCAGGGAGACTATGGCTACACCTTC. Translated: CAWSVWVLSQGDYGYTF.